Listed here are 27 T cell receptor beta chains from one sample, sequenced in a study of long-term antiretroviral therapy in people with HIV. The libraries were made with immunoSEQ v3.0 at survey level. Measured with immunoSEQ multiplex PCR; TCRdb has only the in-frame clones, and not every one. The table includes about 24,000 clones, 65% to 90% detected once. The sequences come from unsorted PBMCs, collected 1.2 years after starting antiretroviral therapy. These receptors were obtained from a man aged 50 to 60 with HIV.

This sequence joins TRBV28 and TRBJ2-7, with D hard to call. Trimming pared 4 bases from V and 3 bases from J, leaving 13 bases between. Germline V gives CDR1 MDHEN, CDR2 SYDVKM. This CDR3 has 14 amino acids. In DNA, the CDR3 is TGTGCCAGCAGTTGGTACAAGGGTGGCTACGAGCAGTACTTC. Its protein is CASSWYKGGYEQYF.

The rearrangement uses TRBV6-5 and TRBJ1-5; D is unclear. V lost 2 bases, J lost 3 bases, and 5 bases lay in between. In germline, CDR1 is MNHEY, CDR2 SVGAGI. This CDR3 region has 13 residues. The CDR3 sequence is CASSYRNNQPQHF. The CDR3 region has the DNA TGTGCCAGCAGTTACAGGAACAATCAGCCCCAGCATTTT.

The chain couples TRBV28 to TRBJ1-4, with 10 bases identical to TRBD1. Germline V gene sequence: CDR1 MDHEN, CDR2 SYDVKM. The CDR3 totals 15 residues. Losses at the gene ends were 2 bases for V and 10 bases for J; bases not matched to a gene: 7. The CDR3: CASSLGGTGDGKLFF. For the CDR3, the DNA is TGTGCCAGCAGTTTAGGGGGGACAGGGGACGGAAAACTGTTTTTT.

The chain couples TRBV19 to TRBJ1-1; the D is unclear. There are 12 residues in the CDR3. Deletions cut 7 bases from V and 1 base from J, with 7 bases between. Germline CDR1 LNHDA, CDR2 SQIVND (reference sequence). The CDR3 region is CASISGNTEAFF. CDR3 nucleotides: TGTGCCAGTATAAGCGGGAACACTGAAGCTTTCTTT.

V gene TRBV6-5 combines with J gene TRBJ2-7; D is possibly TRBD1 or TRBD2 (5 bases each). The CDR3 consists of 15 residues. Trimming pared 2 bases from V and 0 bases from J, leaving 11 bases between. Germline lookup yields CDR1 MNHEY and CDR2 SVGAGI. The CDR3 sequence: CASSYNAGSSYEQYF. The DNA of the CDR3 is TGTGCCAGCAGTTACAATGCAGGGAGCTCCTACGAGCAGTACTTC.

CDR3 DNA sequence: TGTGCCAGCAGCGTAGAAGGTGTGGGGGCGTTCAATGAGCAGTTCTTC. Translated: CASSVEGVGAFNEQFF. This sequence joins TRBV2 and TRBJ2-1, with D possibly TRBD1 on 6 matching bases. The germline V and J ends were trimmed by 6 bases and 6 bases, with 21 bases remaining between them. There are 16 residues in the CDR3. Germline CDR1 reads SNHLY; CDR2 reads FYNNEI.

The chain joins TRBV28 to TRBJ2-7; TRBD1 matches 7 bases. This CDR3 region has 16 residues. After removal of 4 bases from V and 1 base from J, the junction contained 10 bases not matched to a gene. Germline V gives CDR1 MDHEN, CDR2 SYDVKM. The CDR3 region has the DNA TGTGCCAGCAGTTGGGGGTCGGGACAGCCTTCCTACGAGCAGTACTTC. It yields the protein CASSWGSGQPSYEQYF.

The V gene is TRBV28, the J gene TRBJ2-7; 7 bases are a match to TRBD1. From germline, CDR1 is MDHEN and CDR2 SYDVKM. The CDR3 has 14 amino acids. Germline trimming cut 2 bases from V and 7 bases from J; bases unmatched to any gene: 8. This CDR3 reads CASSLVGGASEQYF. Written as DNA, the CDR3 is TGTGCCAGCAGTTTAGTAGGGGGCGCGTCTGAGCAGTACTTC.

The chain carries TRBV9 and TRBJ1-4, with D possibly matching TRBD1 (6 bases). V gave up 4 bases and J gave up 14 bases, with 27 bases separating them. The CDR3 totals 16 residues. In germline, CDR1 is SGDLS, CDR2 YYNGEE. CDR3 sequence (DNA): TGTGCCAGCAGCCCCCTGGACAGCCCCCTCCCTGGGGGGCTGTTTTTT. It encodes CASSPLDSPLPGGLFF.

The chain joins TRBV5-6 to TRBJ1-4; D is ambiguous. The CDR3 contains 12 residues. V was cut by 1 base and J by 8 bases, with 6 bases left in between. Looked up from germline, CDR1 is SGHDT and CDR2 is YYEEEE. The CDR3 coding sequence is TGTGCCAGCAGCTTGAGACGCGAAAAACTGTTTTTT. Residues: CASSLRREKLFF. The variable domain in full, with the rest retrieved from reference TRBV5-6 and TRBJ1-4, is DAGVTQSPTHLIKTRGQQVTLRCSPKSGHDTVSWYQQALGQGPQFIFQYYEEEERQRGNFPDRFSGHQFPNYSSELNVNALLLGDSALYLCASSLRREKLFFGSGTQLSVL.

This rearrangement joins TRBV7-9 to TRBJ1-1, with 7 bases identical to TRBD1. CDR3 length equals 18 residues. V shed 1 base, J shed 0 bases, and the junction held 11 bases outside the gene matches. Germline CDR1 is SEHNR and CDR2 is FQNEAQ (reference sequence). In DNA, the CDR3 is TGTGCCAGCAGCTTAGGGACATTCAGGGGGTCAATGAACACTGAAGCTTTCTTT. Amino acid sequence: CASSLGTFRGSMNTEAFF. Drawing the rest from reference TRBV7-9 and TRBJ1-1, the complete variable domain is DTGVSQNPRHKITKRGQNVTFRCDPISEHNRLYWYRQTLGQGPEFLTYFQNEAQLEKSRLLSDRFSAERPKGSFSTLEIQRTEQGDSAMYLCASSLGTFRGSMNTEAFFGQGTRLTVV.

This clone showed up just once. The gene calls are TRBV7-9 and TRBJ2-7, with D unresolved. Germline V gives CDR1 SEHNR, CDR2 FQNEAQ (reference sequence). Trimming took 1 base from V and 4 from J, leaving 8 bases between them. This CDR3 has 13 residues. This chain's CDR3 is CASSLVEAYEQYF. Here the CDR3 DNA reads TGTGCCAGCAGCTTAGTAGAAGCATACGAGCAGTACTTC.

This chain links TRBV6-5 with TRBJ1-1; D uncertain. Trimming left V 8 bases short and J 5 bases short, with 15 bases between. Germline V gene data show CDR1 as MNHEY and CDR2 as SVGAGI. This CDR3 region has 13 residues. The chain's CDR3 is CASHPQVLTEAFF. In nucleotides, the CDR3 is TGTGCCAGCCACCCTCAGGTTTTAACTGAAGCTTTCTTT.

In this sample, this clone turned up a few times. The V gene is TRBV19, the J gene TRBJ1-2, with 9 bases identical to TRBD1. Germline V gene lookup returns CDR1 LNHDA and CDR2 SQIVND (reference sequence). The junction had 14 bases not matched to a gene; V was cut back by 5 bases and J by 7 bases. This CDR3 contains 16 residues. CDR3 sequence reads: CASSFQPTGGLGGYTF. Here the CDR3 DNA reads TGTGCCAGTAGTTTCCAACCAACAGGGGGCCTTGGTGGCTACACCTTC.

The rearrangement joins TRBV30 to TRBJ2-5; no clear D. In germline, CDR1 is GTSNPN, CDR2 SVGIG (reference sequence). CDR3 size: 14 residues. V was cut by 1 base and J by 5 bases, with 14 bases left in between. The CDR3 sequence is CAWSAGELPETQYF. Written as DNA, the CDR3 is TGTGCCTGGAGTGCTGGCGAACTCCCGGAGACCCAGTACTTC.

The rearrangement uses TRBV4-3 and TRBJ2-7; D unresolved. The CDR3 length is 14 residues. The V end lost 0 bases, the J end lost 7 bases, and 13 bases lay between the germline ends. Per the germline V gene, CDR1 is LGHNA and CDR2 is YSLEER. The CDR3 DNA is TGCGCCAGCAGCCAAGAGATAAGGGCGTCAGAGCAGTACTTC. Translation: CASSQEIRASEQYF.

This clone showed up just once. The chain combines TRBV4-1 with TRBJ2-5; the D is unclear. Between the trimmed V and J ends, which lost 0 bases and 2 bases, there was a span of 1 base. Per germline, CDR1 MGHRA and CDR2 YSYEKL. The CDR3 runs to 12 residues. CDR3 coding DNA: TGCGCCAGCAGCCAAGAACAAGAGACCCAGTACTTC. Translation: CASSQEQETQYF.

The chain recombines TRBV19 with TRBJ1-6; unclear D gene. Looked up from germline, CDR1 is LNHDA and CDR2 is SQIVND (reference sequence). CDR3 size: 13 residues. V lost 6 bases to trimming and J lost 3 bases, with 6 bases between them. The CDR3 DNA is TGTGCCAGTAGGGACGTCTATAATTCACCCCTCCACTTT. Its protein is CASRDVYNSPLHF.

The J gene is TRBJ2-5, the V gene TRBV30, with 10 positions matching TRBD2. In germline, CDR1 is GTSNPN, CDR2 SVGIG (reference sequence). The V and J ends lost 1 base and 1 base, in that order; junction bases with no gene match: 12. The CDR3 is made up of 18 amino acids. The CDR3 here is CAWSGLAGVRGPQETQYF. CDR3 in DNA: TGTGCCTGGAGTGGCCTAGCGGGGGTCCGGGGCCCCCAAGAGACCCAGTACTTC.

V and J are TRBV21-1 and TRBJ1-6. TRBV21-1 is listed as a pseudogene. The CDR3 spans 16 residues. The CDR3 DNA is TGTGCCAGCCCCACCGGACTGGTATTGCCCTATTCACCCCTCCACTTT. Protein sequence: CASPTGLVLPYSPLHF.

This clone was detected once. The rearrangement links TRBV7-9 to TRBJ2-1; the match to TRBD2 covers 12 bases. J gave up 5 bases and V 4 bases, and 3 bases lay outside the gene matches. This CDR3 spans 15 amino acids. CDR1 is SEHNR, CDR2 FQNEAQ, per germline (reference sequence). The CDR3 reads CASSSLAGGDNEQFF. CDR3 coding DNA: TGTGCCAGCAGCTCACTAGCGGGGGGAGACAATGAGCAGTTCTTC.

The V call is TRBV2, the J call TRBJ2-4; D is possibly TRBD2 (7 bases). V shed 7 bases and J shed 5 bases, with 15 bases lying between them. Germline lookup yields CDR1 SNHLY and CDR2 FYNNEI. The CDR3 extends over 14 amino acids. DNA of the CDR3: TGTGCCAGCAACATAGGGGGAGGGGAAAACATTCAGTACTTC. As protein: CASNIGGGENIQYF.

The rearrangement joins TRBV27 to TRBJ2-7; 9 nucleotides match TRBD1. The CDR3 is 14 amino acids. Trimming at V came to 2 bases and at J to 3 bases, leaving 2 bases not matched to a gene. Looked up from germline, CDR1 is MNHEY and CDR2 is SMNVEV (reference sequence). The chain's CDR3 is CASSLLGQGYEQYF. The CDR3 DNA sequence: TGTGCCAGCAGTTTACTGGGACAGGGCTACGAGCAGTACTTC.

The CDR3 sequence: CASSLAGDQPQHF. DNA of the CDR3: TGTGCCAGCAGCTTGGCCGGGGATCAGCCCCAGCATTTT. V and J are TRBV11-2 and TRBJ1-5; no firm D call. V was shortened by 3 bases and J by 5 bases, with 8 bases between the two germline ends. The CDR3 length is 13 residues. From germline, CDR1 is SGHAT and CDR2 FQNNGV.

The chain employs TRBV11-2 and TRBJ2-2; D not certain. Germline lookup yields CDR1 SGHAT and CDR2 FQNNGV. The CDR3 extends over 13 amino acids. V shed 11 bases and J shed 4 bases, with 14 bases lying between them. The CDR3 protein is CASAVISTGELFF. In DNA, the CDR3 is TGTGCCTCTGCTGTGATTTCCACCGGGGAGCTGTTTTTT.

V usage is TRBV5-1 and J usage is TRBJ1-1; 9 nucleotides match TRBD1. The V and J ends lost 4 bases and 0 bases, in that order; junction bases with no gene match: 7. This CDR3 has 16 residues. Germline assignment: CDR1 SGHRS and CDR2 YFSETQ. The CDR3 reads CASSREGQGVNTEAFF. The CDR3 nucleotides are TGCGCCAGCAGCAGGGAGGGACAGGGCGTGAACACTGAAGCTTTCTTT.

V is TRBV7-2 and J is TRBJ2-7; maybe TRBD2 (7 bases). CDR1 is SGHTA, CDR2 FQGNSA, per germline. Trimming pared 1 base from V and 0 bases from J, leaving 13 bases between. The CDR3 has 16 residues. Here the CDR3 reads CASSLVAGAISYEQYF. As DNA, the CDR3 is TGTGCCAGCAGCTTAGTTGCGGGGGCGATCTCCTACGAGCAGTACTTC.